Each of the 16 T cell receptor beta chains below was sequenced from the same sample in a study of blood T cell repertoires in COVID-19. The assay was immunoSEQ multiplex PCR, and TCRdb's table has in-frame clones only and misses some. The sample has roughly 100,000 clones, around 82% seen once. The sample consisted of peripheral blood. These receptors all stem from a human donor in a cohort sampled during active or convalescent COVID-19.

The chain joins TRBV30 to TRBJ2-6; 7 bases fit TRBD2. Per the germline V gene, CDR1 is GTSNPN and CDR2 is SVGIG (reference sequence). The CDR3 is made up of 16 amino acids. After removal of 3 bases from V and 0 bases from J, the junction contained 5 bases not matched to a gene. In nucleotides, the CDR3 is TGTGCCTGGAGCTTGGGACTAACCTCTGGGGCCAACGTCCTGACTTTC. It specifies CAWSLGLTSGANVLTF.

The chain combines TRBV18 with TRBJ2-4, with D possibly being TRBD2 (6 bases). V was shortened by 4 bases and J by 0 bases, with 7 bases between the two germline ends. Germline V gene sequence: CDR1 KGHSH, CDR2 LQKENI. The CDR3 loop spans 14 amino acids. This chain's CDR3 is CASSLAVAKNIQYF. The CDR3 DNA reads TGTGCCAGCTCACTAGCGGTAGCCAAAAACATTCAGTACTTC.

V is TRBV7-9 and J is TRBJ2-5; TRBD2 agrees at 8 bases. Germline V gives CDR1 SEHNR, CDR2 FQNEAQ (reference sequence). The CDR3 contains 15 residues. After removal of 0 bases from V and 3 bases from J, the junction contained 3 bases not matched to a gene. The chain's CDR3 is CASSLAAGGEETQYF. The CDR3 DNA follows: TGTGCCAGCAGCTTAGCTGCCGGGGGGGAAGAGACCCAGTACTTC.

The chain combines TRBV6-2 or TRBV6-3 with TRBJ2-7; TRBD1 matches at 11 bases. Germline V lookup: CDR1 MNHEY, CDR2 SVGEGT. CDR3 length: 13 residues. Trimming took 5 bases from V and 11 from J; bases not matched to a gene: 8. CDR3: CASSQDRGRFKYF. The CDR3 DNA reads TGTGCCAGCAGTCAGGACAGGGGGCGTTTTAAGTACTTC.

This chain joins TRBV27 and TRBJ1-1; 7 bases map to TRBD1. The CDR3 extends over 15 amino acids. Germline trimming cut 5 bases from V and 4 bases from J; bases unmatched to any gene: 10. Looked up from germline, CDR1 is MNHEY and CDR2 is SMNVEV (reference sequence). Written as DNA, the CDR3 is TGTGCCAGCAGTACGACAGGGAGTCTTAGCACTGAAGCTTTCTTT. Protein product: CASSTTGSLSTEAFF.

Written as DNA, the CDR3 is TGTGCCAGCAGATACAGGGGGCTCCTTTATGGCTACACCTTC. Its protein is CASRYRGLLYGYTF. This chain links TRBV2 with TRBJ1-2; the match to TRBD1 covers 9 bases. The CDR3 consists of 14 residues. Germline V gene sequence: CDR1 SNHLY, CDR2 FYNNEI. Germline trimming cut 6 bases from V and 5 bases from J; bases unmatched to any gene: 7.

The V call is TRBV21-1, the J call TRBJ2-5; the table's D call, TRBD2, has no DNA check behind it. TRBV21-1 is listed as a pseudogene. The CDR3 extends over 14 amino acids. DNA for the CDR3: TGTGCCAGCAGCACCCTGGGACTACGGGAGACCCAGTACTTC. Protein product: CASSTLGLRETQYF.

This sequence joins TRBV27 and TRBJ1-2; the match to TRBD1 covers 7 bases. The germline gives CDR1 MNHEY, CDR2 SMNVEV (reference sequence). V was pared by 6 bases and J by 3 bases, with 7 bases of the junction left unmatched. The length of the CDR3 is 14 residues. CDR3 nucleotide sequence: TGTGCCAGCAGCCTATCGGGACAGTACTATGGCTACACCTTC. This gives the protein CASSLSGQYYGYTF.

V is TRBV5-1 and J is TRBJ1-2, with 7 bases matching TRBD1. The trim removed 4 bases at V and 5 bases at J, leaving 8 bases unmatched. Germline CDR1 is SGHRS and CDR2 is YFSETQ. This CDR3 has 14 amino acids. CDR3 loop: CASSPRDSLYGYTF. CDR3 sequence (DNA): TGCGCCAGCAGCCCGAGGGACAGTCTGTATGGCTACACCTTC.

V and J are TRBV5-1 and TRBJ2-2, with a weak D call TRBD1 (6 bases). Germline V gene lookup returns CDR1 SGHRS and CDR2 YFSETQ. The V gene lost 1 base and the J gene lost 1 base, with 8 bases spanning the gap. There are 15 residues in the CDR3. CDR3 sequence reads: CASSLLQGNTGELFF. CDR3 coding DNA: TGCGCCAGCAGCTTGCTACAGGGGAACACCGGGGAGCTGTTTTTT.

V and J are TRBV12-3 or TRBV12-4 and TRBJ1-2, with 7 positions matching TRBD1. This CDR3 is 13 amino acids long. V trimming: 4 bases; J trimming: 9 bases; junction bases outside the gene matches: 8. The CDR3 region has the DNA TGTGCCAGCAGTTCTCTGACAGGGCGTCGCTACACCTTC. As protein: CASSSLTGRRYTF.

The chain uses TRBV18 and TRBJ2-1; 7 positions match TRBD1. Germline CDR1 and CDR2: KGHSH and LQKENI. The CDR3 runs to 15 residues. The trim removed 3 bases at V and 6 bases at J, leaving 8 bases unmatched. CDR3 coding DNA: TGTGCCAGCTCACCTTTACTTGACAGGGTCAATGAGCAGTTCTTC. Its translation: CASSPLLDRVNEQFF.

In the case of this clone: Distinct nucleotide sequences in the sample also encode this CDR3. This chain links TRBV5-6 with TRBJ1-2, with TRBD1 matching 10 bases. The CDR3 covers 15 residues. Looked up from germline, CDR1 is SGHDT and CDR2 is YYEEEE. J gave up 0 bases and V 4 bases, and 3 bases lay outside the gene matches. In DNA form, the CDR3 reads TGTGCCAGCAGCCCCGGGACAGGGGCTAACTATGGCTACACCTTC. Translated: CASSPGTGANYGYTF.

The genes are TRBV6-4 and TRBJ2-1, with 9 bases identical to TRBD1. The junction had 7 bases not matched to a gene; V was cut back by 6 bases and J by 7 bases. Germline V gene sequence: CDR1 MRHNA, CDR2 SNTAGT. CDR3 length equals 14 residues. CDR3 sequence: CASSETGGGNEQFF. CDR3 in DNA: TGTGCCAGCAGCGAGACAGGGGGAGGTAATGAGCAGTTCTTC.

This rearrangement joins TRBV2 to TRBJ1-4; 7 bases are shared with TRBD1. Germline V lookup: CDR1 SNHLY, CDR2 FYNNEI. The CDR3 extends over 14 amino acids. J gave up 5 bases and V 6 bases, and 6 bases lay outside the gene matches. CDR3 sequence reads: CASSPGQLNEKLFF. The CDR3 DNA follows: TGTGCCAGCAGCCCGGGACAGCTAAATGAAAAACTGTTTTTT.

The V gene is TRBV7-2, the J gene TRBJ1-2; TRBD1 is a possible D gene (5 bases). CDR3 size: 15 residues. V lost 6 bases and J 1 base, leaving 15 bases between the germline ends. CDR1 is SGHTA and CDR2 is FQGNSA in the germline V gene. The CDR3 DNA reads as TGTGCCAGCAGGATCGGGGGTGACTTTAACTATGGCTACACCTTC. Translating gives CASRIGGDFNYGYTF.